This T cell receptor beta chain was captured by sequencing in a study of OX40 agonist ivuxolimab in advanced cancers. This table comes from immunoSEQ multiplex PCR, and its TCRdb copy is limited to in-frame clones, with some not included. The sample carries roughly 70,000 clones, 86% recorded once. CDR3 size: 15 residues. Trimming took off 10 bases at V and 1 base at J, with 14 bases between the two ends. Germline V gives CDR1 LNHDA, CDR2 SQIVND (reference sequence). This chain links TRBV19 with TRBJ2-6; D might be TRBD2 (6 bases). The TCR was taken from an adult with an advanced solid tumor such as melanoma, head and neck, liver or kidney cancer. The sample was CD4+ or CD8+ T cells sorted from blood, taken in a trial of the OX40 agonist ivuxolimab. Here the CDR3 reads CATSEEGSGANVLTF. The CDR3 bases are TGTGCCACCTCCGAGGAGGGATCTGGGGCCAACGTCCTGACTTTC.